Below, one TCR beta chain is given with its context. The antigen remains unidentified. The sample belongs to a study of OX40 agonist ivuxolimab in advanced cancers. Study context: One hepatocellular carcinoma and a couple of cutaneous melanoma patients partially responded.

Some clones are missing from TCRdb's copy, which holds only in-frame ones; the method was immunoSEQ multiplex PCR. The sample lists about 45,000 clones; more than 75% were seen once. Study-level results: Dosing at 0.1 to 3.0 mg/kg was accompanied by clonal expansion of CD4+ and CD8+ blood T cells by week 6.

Germline CDR1 SGHRS, CDR2 YFSETQ. The CDR3 has 15 residues. Trimming pared 3 bases from V and 0 bases from J, leaving 11 bases between. This sequence was found in an adult with an advanced solid tumor such as melanoma, head and neck, liver or kidney cancer. The J gene is TRBJ2-3, the V gene TRBV5-1, with D tentatively TRBD1 or TRBD2 (5 bases each). The sample was CD4+ or CD8+ T cells sorted from blood, taken in a trial of the OX40 agonist ivuxolimab. The CDR3 here is CASSWDPKSTDTQYF. CDR3 DNA sequence: TGCGCCAGCAGCTGGGACCCAAAGAGCACAGATACGCAGTATTTT.